This passage covers 3 T cell receptor beta chains from one sample sequenced in a study of identifying expanded T cells in peripheral blood. Assay used: immunoSEQ multiplex PCR; TCRdb lists only in-frame clones, some missing. The data contain 120,000 or so clones, more than 80% of them singletons. Source material: blood. These receptors all come from a person aged 18 to 75 in good health.

The rearrangement links TRBV7-8 to TRBJ1-3; no clear D gene. Per germline, CDR1 SGHVS and CDR2 FQNEAQ. This CDR3 is 17 amino acids long. The ends were cut back, 5 bases at V and 0 bases at J, with 17 bases in the middle. CDR3 nucleotide sequence: TGTGCCAGCAGCCCGCGGGGTCCGGCCGGCTCTGGAAACACCATATATTTT. It codes for CASSPRGPAGSGNTIYF.

This rearrangement joins TRBV2 to TRBJ1-5; D is unclear. CDR3 length: 17 residues. Between the trimmed V and J ends, which lost 6 bases and 8 bases, there was a span of 26 bases. CDR1 and CDR2 from the germline V gene are SNHLY and FYNNEI. This chain's CDR3 is CASSGRAGYGEREPQHF. CDR3 DNA: TGTGCCAGCAGCGGTCGGGCGGGTTACGGGGAACGGGAGCCCCAGCATTTT. Complete variable domain (other parts from reference TRBV2 and TRBJ1-5): EPEVTQTPSHQVTQMGQEVILRCVPISNHLYFYWYRQILGQKVEFLVSFYNNEISEKSEIFDDQFSVERPDGSNFTLKIRSTKLEDSAMYFCASSGRAGYGEREPQHFGDGTRLSIL.

This chain connects TRBV7-9 to TRBJ2-3, with D unclear. Germline V CDR1 and CDR2: SEHNR, FQNEAQ (reference sequence). V lost 5 bases and J 2 bases, leaving 5 bases between the germline ends. The CDR3 is 12 residues long. The CDR3 DNA reads TGTGCCAGCAGCCCTCACACAGATACGCAGTATTTT. It is translated as CASSPHTDTQYF.